This T cell receptor beta chain was recovered during a study of shared clonotypes between healthy human individuals. The V gene end was trimmed by 6 bases and the J gene end by 12 bases; junction bases not matched to a gene: 15. The CDR3 loop spans 15 amino acids. Germline-derived CDR1 and CDR2 are MNHNS and SASEGT. The repertoire was sequenced with immunoSEQ multiplex PCR; TCRdb's copy has only in-frame clones and lacks some. The sample has about 1 million clones, about 70% seen once. This clonotype was obtained from a young man in good health. This sequence joins TRBV6-1 and TRBJ2-2, with 8 nucleotides matching TRBD1. The sequenced sample was memory CD4+ T cells sorted from blood. Documented subset: CD45RA-negative fraction. The CDR3 DNA follows: TGTGCCAGCAGCAGGACAGGGTTGGGTGTGGGCCAGCTGTTTTTT. Encoded protein: CASSRTGLGVGQLFF.